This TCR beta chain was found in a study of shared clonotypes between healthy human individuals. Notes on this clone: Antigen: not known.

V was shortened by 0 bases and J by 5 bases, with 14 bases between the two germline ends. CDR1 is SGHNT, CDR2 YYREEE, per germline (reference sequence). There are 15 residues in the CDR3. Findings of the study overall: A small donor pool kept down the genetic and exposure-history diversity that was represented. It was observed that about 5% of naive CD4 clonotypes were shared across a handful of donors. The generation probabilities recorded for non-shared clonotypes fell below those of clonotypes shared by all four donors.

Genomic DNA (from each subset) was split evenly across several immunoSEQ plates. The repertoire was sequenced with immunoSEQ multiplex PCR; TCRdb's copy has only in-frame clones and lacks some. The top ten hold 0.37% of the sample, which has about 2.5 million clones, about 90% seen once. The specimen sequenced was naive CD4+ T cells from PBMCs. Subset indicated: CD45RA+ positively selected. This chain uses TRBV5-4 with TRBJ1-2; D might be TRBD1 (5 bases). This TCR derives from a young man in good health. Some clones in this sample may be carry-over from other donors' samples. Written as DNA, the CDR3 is TGTGCCAGCAGCTTGGATTTCCGGGGGATATATGGCTACACCTTC. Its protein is CASSLDFRGIYGYTF. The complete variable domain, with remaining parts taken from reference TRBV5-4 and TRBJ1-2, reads ETGVTQSPTHLIKTRGQQVTLRCSSQSGHNTVSWYQQALGQGPQFIFQYYREEENGRGNFPPRFSGLQFPNYSSELNVNALELDDSALYLCASSLDFRGIYGYTFGSGTRLTVV.